The rows below give T cell receptor beta chains drawn from one sample of a study of T cell responses to AZD1222 COVID-19 vaccine. The data were produced by immunoSEQ multiplex PCR, yet TCRdb's version contains in-frame clones alone and is incomplete. The repertoire holds 100,000 or so clones, 70% to 90% seen once, with approximately 5% in the top ten. Specimen: peripheral blood, collected 28 days after the second AZD1222 dose. These TCRs come from an adult who received the AZD1222 COVID-19 vaccine. Both conserved end residues are part of each CDR3. D genes are given only for firm matches.

>TRBV6-9|TRBJ1-1|NA
CASSSDRFEAFF
>TRBV6-2/TRBV6-3|TRBJ1-1|NA
CASSYRRRIHTEAFF
>TRBV27|TRBJ1-1|TRBD1
CASSWGGGIGTEAFF
>TRBV28|TRBJ1-6|TRBD1
CASNPNRFGTVDSPLHF
>TRBV5-5|TRBJ1-2|NA
CASSFYPLGPYGYTF
>TRBV24-1|TRBJ2-1|TRBD2
CATSDPGLAGGPKFF
>TRBV27|TRBJ2-7|TRBD1
CASSLRDSGSYEQYF
>TRBV11-3|TRBJ1-2|TRBD1
CASSLIHSGTGIWRGYTF
>TRBV5-8|TRBJ2-5|NA
CASSHQTETQYF
>TRBV28|TRBJ1-5|TRBD1
CASSLLAGLLTGDSNQPQHF
>TRBV14|TRBJ2-2|NA
CASSQGQWLSTGELFF
>TRBV10-3|TRBJ1-2|NA
CAISDSVNYGYTF
>TRBV18|TRBJ1-5|NA
CASSPPGLSSNQPQHF
>TRBV6-5|TRBJ1-5|NA
CASRGSNDGQPQHF
>TRBV5-1|TRBJ1-2|NA
CASSLDRANYGYTF
>TRBV3-1/TRBV3-2|TRBJ1-3|NA
CASSQGGTGNTIYF
>TRBV7-9|TRBJ2-4|NA
CASSLRDPRDIQYF
>TRBV28|TRBJ1-2|NA
CASSFLGWRGAQTF
>TRBV9|TRBJ1-1|NA
CASSEGPVGTEAFF
>TRBV15|TRBJ2-1|TRBD1
CATSRRQGYDEQFF
>TRBV30|TRBJ1-3|NA
CAWTGFISGNTIYF
>TRBV19|TRBJ1-1|TRBD1
CASSRTGINTEAFF
>TRBV2|TRBJ2-5|TRBD1
CARSGTGTSETQYF
>TRBV11-3|TRBJ2-1|NA
CASSSTRIDNEQFF
>TRBV4-1|TRBJ2-3|TRBD2
CASSQVSTSGGSTDTQYF
>TRBV7-2|TRBJ2-1|NA
CASSLLSTPYNEQFF
>TRBV18|TRBJ1-1|TRBD1
CASSPKPGGGTEAFF
>TRBV4-1|TRBJ1-2|NA
CASSQDYVGYTF
>TRBV28|TRBJ1-6|NA
CASSSAGHNSPLHF
>TRBV5-1|TRBJ2-5|NA
CASSLETDQETQYF
>TRBV7-2|TRBJ1-2|NA
CASSARIPPSLTF
>TRBV7-9|TRBJ1-1|NA
CASSPQNLFGGGGTEAFF
>TRBV28|TRBJ1-5|NA
CASSLSTGINQPQHF
>TRBV6-5|TRBJ1-1|TRBD1
CASSYEGDRTPGAFF
>TRBV4-1|TRBJ1-2|TRBD1
CASSQEAGQGLYGYTF
>TRBV10-3|TRBJ1-1|NA
CAISESIPGQGEAFF
>TRBV4-1|TRBJ2-7|NA
CASSSWMVSSYEQYF
>TRBV5-1|TRBJ2-1|NA
CASSLGGARHEQFF
>TRBV10-3|TRBJ1-1|TRBD1
CAISGTGTGDTEAFF
>TRBV15|TRBJ1-5|NA
CATSEDWIGSIYQPQHF
>TRBV10-3|TRBJ2-7|NA
CAIRPTDRSNYEQYF
>TRBV24-1|TRBJ2-3|NA
CATSAPESTDTQYF
>TRBV2|TRBJ1-2|NA
CASSSDSEDYGYTF
>TRBV9|TRBJ2-5|NA
CASSSRGYGVQETQYF
>TRBV27|TRBJ1-4|NA
CASSFLGEKLFF
>TRBV2|TRBJ1-5|TRBD1
CASSATGGVQPQHF
>TRBV12-3/TRBV12-4|TRBJ2-7|NA
CASSFVRAYEQYF
>TRBV6-6|TRBJ1-1|NA
CASMLNTEAFF
>TRBV10-1|TRBJ2-3|TRBD2
CASSDHVAGVTDTQYF
>TRBV7-9|TRBJ1-2|NA
CASSAAGAHYGYTF
>TRBV5-5|TRBJ1-5|NA
CASSPGGNQPQHF
>TRBV6-6|TRBJ2-7|NA
CASSYLDRSGDEQYF
>TRBV5-8|TRBJ2-7|TRBD1
CASSLLAGGVKSYEQYF
>TRBV6-2/TRBV6-3|TRBJ1-1|NA
CASSYPGEAFF